This T cell receptor beta chain was obtained from a study of blood T cell repertoires in COVID-19. The overall study: Samples came from the United States, Italy and Spain, spanning acute and convalescent COVID-19. T cells, B-cell-depleted T cells, or PBMCs supplied cDNA or gDNA.

There are 15 residues in the CDR3. Germline lookup yields CDR1 MDHEN and CDR2 SYDVKM. V lost 7 bases and J 1 base, leaving 17 bases between the germline ends. In the source study's methods: For nucleated cells, counts were estimated from reference gene primer amplification. Sequencing used immunoSEQ multiplex PCR; TCRdb keeps in-frame clones, though not all of them. Clone size and the V and J calls come from that table; the DNA yielded D and trimming. This sample has tens of thousands of clones, with approximately 80% found just once. The chain couples TRBV28 to TRBJ2-7; D is perhaps TRBD2 (7 bases). Sequenced input: peripheral blood. The TCR originated in a woman of 80 years or more with active or convalescent COVID-19. CDR3 nucleotides: TGTGCCAGCACCCAGTGGGGAGGGGGGTCCTACGAGCAGTACTTC. Its translation: CASTQWGGGSYEQYF.